This T cell receptor (delta chain) was profiled in a study of gamma-delta T cells after stem cell transplantation. The CDR3 totals 13 residues. This clone was picked up one time. TCRdb reanalyzed the RT-PCR reads using CATT. The sample records 2,500 to 3,500 delta-chain clones, more than 4.5% being singletons. The sample consisted of gamma-delta T cells. This sequence originates from a human donor. It is not recorded whose cells these are; they may come from a transplant donor. Without a V gene call, the J gene is given as TRDJ1. CDR3 DNA: TGTGCCACCCTATCCGGTTACACCGATAAACTCATCTTT. It translates to CATLSGYTDKLIF.